In this sample, the clone carrying this T cell receptor (beta chain) turned up many times. Antigen specificity is unknown. V was trimmed by 6 bases and J by 0 bases, leaving 21 bases between them. The germline V gene has CDR1 SQVTM and CDR2 ANQGSEA. The CDR3 has 17 amino acids. This sample was taken from a study of T-cell reconstitution after alpha-beta-depleted transplantation in children. The authors prepared the TCRbeta library with unique molecular identifiers. MiXCR, run by TCRdb on the PCR reads, gives a single entry per CDR3 protein. The top ten hold less than 15% of the sample, which has approximately 170,000 distinct CDR3 sequences, around 10% seen once. Regarding the study as a whole: Two months or so post-transplant, alpha-beta T cells reportedly derived from several hundred expanded graft clones. Surviving recipient T cells and intrathymic progenitors accounted for some patients' high TCRbeta diversity at day 60.

The sequence came from a boy aged 2 to 9 with acute myeloid leukemia, due to receive a stem cell transplant. Here the sequenced sample was PBMCs, taken before TCRalphabeta/CD19-depleted stem cell transplant. The chain uses TRBV29-1 and TRBJ1-3, with D perhaps matching TRBD1 (6 bases). CDR3 loop: CSVLSSTGGFSGNTIYF. In nucleotides, the CDR3 is TGCAGCGTCTTGTCTTCAACGGGGGGCTTCTCTGGAAACACCATATATTTT.